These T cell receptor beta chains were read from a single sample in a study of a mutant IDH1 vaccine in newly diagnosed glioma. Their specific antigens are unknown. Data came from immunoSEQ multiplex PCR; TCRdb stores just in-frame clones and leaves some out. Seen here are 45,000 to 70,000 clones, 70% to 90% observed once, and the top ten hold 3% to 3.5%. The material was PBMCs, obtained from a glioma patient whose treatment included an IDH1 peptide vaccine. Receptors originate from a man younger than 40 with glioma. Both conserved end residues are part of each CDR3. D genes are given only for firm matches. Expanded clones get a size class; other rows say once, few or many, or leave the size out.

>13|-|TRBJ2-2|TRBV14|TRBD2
TGTGCCAGCAGCCAAGATCGGCTAGCGGGGCTGTTTTTT
CASSQDRLAGLFF
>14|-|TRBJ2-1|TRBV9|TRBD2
TGTGCCAGCAGTTGGACTAGCGAGACGCAGGAGCAGTTCTTC
CASSWTSETQEQFF
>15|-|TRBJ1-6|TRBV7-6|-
TGTGCCAGCAGCAAACCCCCCGGGGAGTTACACCCCCTCCACTTT
CASSKPPGELHPLHF
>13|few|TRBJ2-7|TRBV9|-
TGTGCCAGCAGCGTAGGGGACGGCTACGAGCAGTACTTC
CASSVGDGYEQYF
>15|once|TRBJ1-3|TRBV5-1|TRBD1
TGCGCCAGCAGCACCAGGGGGGTCGCTGGAAACACCATATATTTT
CASSTRGVAGNTIYF
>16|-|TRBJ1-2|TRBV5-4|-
TGTGCCAGCGGTATGGGACAAGGAAGGTTGAACTATGGCTACACCTTC
CASGMGQGRLNYGYTF
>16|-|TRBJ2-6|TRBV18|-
TGTGCCAGCTCACCAAAGGGCGGCTCTGGGGCCAACGTCCTGACTTTC
CASSPKGGSGANVLTF
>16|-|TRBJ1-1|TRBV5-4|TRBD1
TGTGCCAGCAGCTTGGGGGCAGGGGGCTGGGGGACTGAAGCTTTCTTT
CASSLGAGGWGTEAFF
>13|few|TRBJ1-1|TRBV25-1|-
TGTGCCAGCAGTGATCTGGACGTATATGAAGCTTTCTTT
CASSDLDVYEAFF
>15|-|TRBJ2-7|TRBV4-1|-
TGCGCCAGCAAATCCCTAGGACAGAGCTCCTACGAGCAGTACTTC
CASKSLGQSSYEQYF
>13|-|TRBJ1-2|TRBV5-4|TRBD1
TGTGCCAGCAGCTGGACAGGGGCTGGCGGCTACACCTTC
CASSWTGAGGYTF
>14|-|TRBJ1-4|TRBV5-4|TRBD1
TGTGCCAGCAGCCAGGGACAGCACATTGAAAAACTGTTTTTT
CASSQGQHIEKLFF
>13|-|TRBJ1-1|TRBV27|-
TGTGCCAGCAGTTCCCGGGAGAACACTGAAGCTTTCTTT
CASSSRENTEAFF
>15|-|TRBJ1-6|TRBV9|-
TGTGCCAGCAGCGTAGGTGATGGGGAAGCTTCACCCCTCCACTTT
CASSVGDGEASPLHF
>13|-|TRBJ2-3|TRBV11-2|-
TGTGCCAGCAGCTTACGAGAGGCGGATACGCAGTATTTT
CASSLREADTQYF
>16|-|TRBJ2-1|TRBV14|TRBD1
TGTGCCAGCAGCCAAGATTTGGGACAGGGAAGCAATGAGCAGTTCTTC
CASSQDLGQGSNEQFF
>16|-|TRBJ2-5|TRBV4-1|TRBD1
TGCGCCAGCAGCCTCCGACCCCTGACAGGGGGAGAGACCCAGTACTTC
CASSLRPLTGGETQYF
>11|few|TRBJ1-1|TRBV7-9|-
TGTGCCAGCAGTTTAAGGGAGACAGCTTTCTTT
CASSLRETAFF
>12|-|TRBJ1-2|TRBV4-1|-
TGCGCCAGCAGCCGTCCCGGGAATGGCTACACCTTC
CASSRPGNGYTF
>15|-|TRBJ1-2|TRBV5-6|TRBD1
TGTGCCAGCAGCTTACCGGGACAGGGGAACTATGGCTACACCTTC
CASSLPGQGNYGYTF
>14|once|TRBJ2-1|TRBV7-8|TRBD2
TGTGCCAGCAGCCGCCTAGCGGGGGCGAATGAGCAGTTCTTC
CASSRLAGANEQFF
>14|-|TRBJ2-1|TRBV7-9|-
TGTGCCAGCAGCTTAGCGGGGGGGCTAAGTGAGCAGTTCTTC
CASSLAGGLSEQFF
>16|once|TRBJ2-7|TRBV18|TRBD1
TGTGCCAGCTCACCACCCGTGGGACAGGGGGCCTACGAGCAGTACTTC
CASSPPVGQGAYEQYF
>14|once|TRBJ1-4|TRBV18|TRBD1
TGTGCCAGCTCGAGGGGGACAGGAGGTGAAAAACTGTTTTTT
CASSRGTGGEKLFF
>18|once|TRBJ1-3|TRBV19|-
TGTGCCAGTAGTATTTTTGGCGGGGCGCCGGGGTCTGGAAACACCATATATTTT
CASSIFGGAPGSGNTIYF
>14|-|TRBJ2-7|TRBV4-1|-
TGCGCCAGCAGCCAAGATGAGAACGGCTACGAGCAGTACTTC
CASSQDENGYEQYF
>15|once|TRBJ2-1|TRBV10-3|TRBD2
TGTGCCATCAGTGACACGACTAGCGGGGACAATGAGCAGTTCTTC
CAISDTTSGDNEQFF
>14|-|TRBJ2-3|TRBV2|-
TGTGCCAGCAGTTTGGGCAGAAAATCAGATACGCAGTATTTT
CASSLGRKSDTQYF
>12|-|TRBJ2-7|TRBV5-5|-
TGTGCCAGCAGCTTGGAGGCCCCCGAGCAGTACTTC
CASSLEAPEQYF
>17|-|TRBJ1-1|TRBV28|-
TGTGCCAGCAGTGGGGAGAGAAGCAGGGTTATGAACACTGAAGCTTTCTTT
CASSGERSRVMNTEAFF
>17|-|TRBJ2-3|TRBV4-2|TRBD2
TGTGCCAGCAGCCCTAGGACTAGCGTAATATTCACAGATACGCAGTATTTT
CASSPRTSVIFTDTQYF
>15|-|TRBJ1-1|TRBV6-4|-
TGTGCCAGCAGTGACTCGAACAGGGATTACACTGAAGCTTTCTTT
CASSDSNRDYTEAFF
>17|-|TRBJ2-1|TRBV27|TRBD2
TGTGCCAGCACTAAGAGAATGGGGACTAGCGGTTACAATGAGCAGTTCTTC
CASTKRMGTSGYNEQFF
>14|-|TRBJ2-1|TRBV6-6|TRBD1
TGTGCCAGCAGACTACAGGGGGAAGTCAATGAGCAGTTCTTC
CASRLQGEVNEQFF
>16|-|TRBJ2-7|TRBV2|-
TGTGCCACCCGTGGAGTTGCGCGGGGTGACTCCTACGAGCAGTACTTC
CATRGVARGDSYEQYF
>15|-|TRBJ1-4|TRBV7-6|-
TGTGCCAGCAGCTTGGACGTAGAGGTTAATGAAGAACTGTTTTTT
CASSLDVEVNEELFF